The T cell receptor (beta chain) described here comes from a study of blood T cells in healthy people across ages. Then a second PCR, running roughly 7 to 11 cycles, was carried out with a sample-barcoded 5' primer and a J-beta primer mix. A minimum of 2.5 million CDR3-containing paired-end reads was obtained for each sample. Each CDR3 protein gets one entry after TCRdb re-called the 5' RACE reads with MiXCR. The sample holds 650,000 to 800,000 distinct CDR3 sequences, around 52% seen once. Isolation of PBMCs gave at least 6 million cells per sample. Turning to this clonotype: The antigen is undetermined.

Regarding the study as a whole: Greater diversity and more naive CD4+ cells were seen in long-lived donors than in aged donors. It was held that the diversity estimates obtained from one million T cells were underestimates.

The sequenced sample was blood. The sequence derives from an elderly woman in good health.

CDR3 sequence (DNA): TGCATGCCCCCTTTGGGGGGAGTCCCAGATACGCAGTATTTT. Protein product: CMPPLGGVPDTQYF. The chain combines TRBV20-1 with TRBJ2-3, with a weak D call TRBD2 (6 bases). CDR3 length: 14 amino acids. Germline V CDR1 and CDR2: DFQATT, SNEGSKA (reference sequence).